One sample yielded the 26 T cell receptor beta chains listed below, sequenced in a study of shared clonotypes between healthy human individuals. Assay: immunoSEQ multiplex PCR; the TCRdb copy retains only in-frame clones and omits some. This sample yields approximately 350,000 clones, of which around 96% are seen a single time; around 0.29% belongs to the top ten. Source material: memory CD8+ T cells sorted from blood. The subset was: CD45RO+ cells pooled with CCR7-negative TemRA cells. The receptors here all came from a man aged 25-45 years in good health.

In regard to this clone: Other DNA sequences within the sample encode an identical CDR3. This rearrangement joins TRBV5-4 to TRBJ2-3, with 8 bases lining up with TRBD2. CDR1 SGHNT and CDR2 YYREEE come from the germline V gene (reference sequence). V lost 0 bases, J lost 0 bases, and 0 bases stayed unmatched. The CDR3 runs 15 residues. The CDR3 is CASSLASGSTDTQYF. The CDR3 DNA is TGTGCCAGCAGCTTGGCTAGCGGGAGCACAGATACGCAGTATTTT.

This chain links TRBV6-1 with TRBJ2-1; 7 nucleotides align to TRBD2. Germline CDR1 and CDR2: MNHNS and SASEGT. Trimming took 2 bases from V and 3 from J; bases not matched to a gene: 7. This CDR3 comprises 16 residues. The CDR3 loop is CASSERRRGSYNEQFF. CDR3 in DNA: TGTGCCAGCAGTGAAAGGCGTCGCGGGAGCTACAATGAGCAGTTCTTC.

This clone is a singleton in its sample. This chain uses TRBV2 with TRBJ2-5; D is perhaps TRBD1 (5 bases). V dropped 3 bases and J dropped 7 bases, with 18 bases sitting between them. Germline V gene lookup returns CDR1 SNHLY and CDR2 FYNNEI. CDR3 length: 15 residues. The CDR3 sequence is CASSDRGGFVGTQYF. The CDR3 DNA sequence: TGTGCCAGCAGTGATAGGGGTGGGTTCGTTGGGACCCAGTACTTC.

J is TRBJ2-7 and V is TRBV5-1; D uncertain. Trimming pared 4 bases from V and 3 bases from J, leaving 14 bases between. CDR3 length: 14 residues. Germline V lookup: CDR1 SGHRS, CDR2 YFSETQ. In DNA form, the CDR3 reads TGCGCCAGCAGCGGCACATACCCTAACTACGAGCAGTACTTC. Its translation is CASSGTYPNYEQYF.

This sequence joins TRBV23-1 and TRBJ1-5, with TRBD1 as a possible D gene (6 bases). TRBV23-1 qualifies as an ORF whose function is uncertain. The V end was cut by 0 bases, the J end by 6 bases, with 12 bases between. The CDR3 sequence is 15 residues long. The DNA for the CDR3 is TGCGCCAGCAGTCAATCTTGGGCAGGGGCTCAGCCCCAGCATTTT. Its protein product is CASSQSWAGAQPQHF.

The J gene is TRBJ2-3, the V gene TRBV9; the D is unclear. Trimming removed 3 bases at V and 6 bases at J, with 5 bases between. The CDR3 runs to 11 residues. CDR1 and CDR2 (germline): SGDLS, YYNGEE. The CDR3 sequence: CASSARDTQYF. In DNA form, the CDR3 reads TGTGCCAGCAGCGCGAGGGATACGCAGTATTTT.

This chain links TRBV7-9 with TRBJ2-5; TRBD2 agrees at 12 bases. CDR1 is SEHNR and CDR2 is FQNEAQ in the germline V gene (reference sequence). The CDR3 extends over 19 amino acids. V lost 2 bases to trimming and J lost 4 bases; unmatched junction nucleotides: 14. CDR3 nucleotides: TGTGCCAGCAGCTTACCCTCTCCCCTGACTAGCGGGAGAGTAGAGACCCAGTACTTC. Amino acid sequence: CASSLPSPLTSGRVETQYF. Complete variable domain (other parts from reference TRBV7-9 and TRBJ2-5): DTGVSQNPRHKITKRGQNVTFRCDPISEHNRLYWYRQTLGQGPEFLTYFQNEAQLEKSRLLSDRFSAERPKGSFSTLEIQRTEQGDSAMYLCASSLPSPLTSGRVETQYFGPGTRLLVL.

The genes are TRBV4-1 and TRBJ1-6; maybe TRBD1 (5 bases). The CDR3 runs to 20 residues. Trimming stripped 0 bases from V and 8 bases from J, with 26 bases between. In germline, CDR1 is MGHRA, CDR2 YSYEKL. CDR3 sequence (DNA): TGCGCCAGCAGCCAAGAACCGGGGGGTTGGTTTGGGGACTCCGATTCACCCCTCCACTTT. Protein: CASSQEPGGWFGDSDSPLHF.

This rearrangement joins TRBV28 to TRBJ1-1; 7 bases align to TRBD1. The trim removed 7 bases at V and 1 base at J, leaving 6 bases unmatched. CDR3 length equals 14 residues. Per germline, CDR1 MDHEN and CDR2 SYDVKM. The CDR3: CASTLDRPNTEAFF. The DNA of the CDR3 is TGTGCCAGCACCCTGGACAGGCCGAACACTGAAGCTTTCTTT.

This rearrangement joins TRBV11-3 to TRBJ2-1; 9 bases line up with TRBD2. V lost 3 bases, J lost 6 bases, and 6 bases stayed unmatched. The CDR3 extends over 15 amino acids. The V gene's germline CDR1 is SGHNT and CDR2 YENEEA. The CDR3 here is CASSFRLAVPNEQFF. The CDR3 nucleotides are TGTGCCAGCAGCTTCAGACTAGCGGTACCCAATGAGCAGTTCTTC.

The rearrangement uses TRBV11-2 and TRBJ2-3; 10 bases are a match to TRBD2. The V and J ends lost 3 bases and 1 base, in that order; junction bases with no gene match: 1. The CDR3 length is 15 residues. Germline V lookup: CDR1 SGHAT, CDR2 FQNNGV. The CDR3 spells CASSFGTSGTDTQYF. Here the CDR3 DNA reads TGTGCCAGCAGCTTCGGGACTAGCGGCACAGATACGCAGTATTTT.

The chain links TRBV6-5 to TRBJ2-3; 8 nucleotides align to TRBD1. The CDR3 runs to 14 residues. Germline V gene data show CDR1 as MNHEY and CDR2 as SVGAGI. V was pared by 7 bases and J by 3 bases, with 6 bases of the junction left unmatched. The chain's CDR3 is CASKWDRSTDTQYF. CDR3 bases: TGTGCCAGCAAGTGGGACAGGAGTACAGATACGCAGTATTTT.

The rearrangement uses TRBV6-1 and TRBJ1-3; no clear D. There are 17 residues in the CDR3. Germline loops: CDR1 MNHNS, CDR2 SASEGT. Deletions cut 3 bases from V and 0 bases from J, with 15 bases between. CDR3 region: CASSDSATQLSGNTIYF. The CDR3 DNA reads TGTGCCAGCAGTGACAGCGCTACCCAACTCTCTGGAAACACCATATATTTT.

The CDR3, as DNA: TGTGCCAGCAGCAGCCGACTAGACACCGGGGAGCTGTTTTTT. This sequence encodes CASSSRLDTGELFF. The V and J genes are TRBV5-4 and TRBJ2-2, with a weak D call TRBD2 (6 bases). The CDR3 is 14 amino acids. V shed 4 bases and J shed 3 bases, with 10 bases lying between them. Germline CDR1 is SGHNT and CDR2 is YYREEE (reference sequence).

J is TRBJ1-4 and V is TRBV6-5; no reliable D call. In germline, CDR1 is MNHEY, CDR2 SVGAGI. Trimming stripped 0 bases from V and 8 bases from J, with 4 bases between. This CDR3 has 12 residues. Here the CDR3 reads CASSYSGEKLFF. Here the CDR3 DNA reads TGTGCCAGCAGTTACTCGGGCGAAAAACTGTTTTTT.

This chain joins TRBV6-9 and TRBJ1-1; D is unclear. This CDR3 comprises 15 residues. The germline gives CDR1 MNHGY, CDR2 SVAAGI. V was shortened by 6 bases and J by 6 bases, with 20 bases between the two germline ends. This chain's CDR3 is CASSRGGAVIAEAFF. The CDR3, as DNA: TGTGCCAGCAGCCGCGGTGGCGCAGTAATCGCTGAAGCTTTCTTT.

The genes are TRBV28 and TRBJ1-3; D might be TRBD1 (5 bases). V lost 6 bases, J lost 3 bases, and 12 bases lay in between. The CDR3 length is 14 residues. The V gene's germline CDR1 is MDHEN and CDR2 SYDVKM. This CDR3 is CASRPQGFGNTIYF. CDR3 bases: TGTGCCAGCAGGCCTCAGGGTTTTGGAAACACCATATATTTT.

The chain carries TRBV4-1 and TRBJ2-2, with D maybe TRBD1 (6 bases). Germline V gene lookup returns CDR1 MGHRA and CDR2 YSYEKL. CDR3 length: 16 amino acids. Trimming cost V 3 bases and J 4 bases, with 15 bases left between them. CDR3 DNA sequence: TGCGCCAGCAGCCATTTCCCGGGACACGCCACCGGGGAGCTGTTTTTT. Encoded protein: CASSHFPGHATGELFF.

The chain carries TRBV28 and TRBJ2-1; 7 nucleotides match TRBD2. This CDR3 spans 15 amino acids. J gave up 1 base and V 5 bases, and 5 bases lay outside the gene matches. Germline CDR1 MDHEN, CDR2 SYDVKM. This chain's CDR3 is CASSPSGPSYNEQFF. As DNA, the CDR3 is TGTGCCAGCAGTCCTAGCGGCCCATCCTACAATGAGCAGTTCTTC.

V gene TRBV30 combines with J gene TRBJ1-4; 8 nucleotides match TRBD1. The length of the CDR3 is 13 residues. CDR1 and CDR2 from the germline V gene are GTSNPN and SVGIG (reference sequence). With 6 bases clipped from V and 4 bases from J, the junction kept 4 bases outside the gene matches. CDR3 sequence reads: CACRQGINEKLFF. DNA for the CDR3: TGTGCCTGCCGACAGGGGATTAATGAAAAACTGTTTTTT. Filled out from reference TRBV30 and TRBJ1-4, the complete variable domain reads SQTIHQWPATLVQPVGSPLSLECTVEGTSNPNLYWYRQAAGRGLQLLFYSVGIGQISSEVPQNLSASRPQDRQFILSSKKLLLSDSGFYLCACRQGINEKLFFGSGTQLSVL.

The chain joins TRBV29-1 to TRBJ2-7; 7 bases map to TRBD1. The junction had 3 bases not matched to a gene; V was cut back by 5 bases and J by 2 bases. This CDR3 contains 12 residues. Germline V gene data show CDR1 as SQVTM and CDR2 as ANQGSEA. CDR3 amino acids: CSVSTGTYEQYF. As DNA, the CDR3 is TGCAGCGTTTCGACAGGGACCTACGAGCAGTACTTC.

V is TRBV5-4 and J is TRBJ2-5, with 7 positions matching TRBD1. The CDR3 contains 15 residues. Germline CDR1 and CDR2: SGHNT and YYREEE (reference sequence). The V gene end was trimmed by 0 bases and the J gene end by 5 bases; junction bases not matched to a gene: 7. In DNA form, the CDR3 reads TGTGCCAGCAGCTTGGTGGCAGGGGGTCGGGAGACCCAGTACTTC. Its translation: CASSLVAGGRETQYF.

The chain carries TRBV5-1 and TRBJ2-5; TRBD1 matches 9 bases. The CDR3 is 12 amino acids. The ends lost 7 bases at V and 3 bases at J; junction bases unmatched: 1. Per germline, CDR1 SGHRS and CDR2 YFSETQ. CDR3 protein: CASGTGKETQYF. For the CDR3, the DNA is TGCGCCAGCGGGACAGGGAAAGAGACCCAGTACTTC. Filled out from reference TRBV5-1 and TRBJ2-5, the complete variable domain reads KAGVTQTPRYLIKTRGQQVTLSCSPISGHRSVSWYQQTPGQGLQFLFEYFSETQRNKGNFPGRFSGRQFSNSRSEMNVSTLELGDSALYLCASGTGKETQYFGPGTRLLVL.

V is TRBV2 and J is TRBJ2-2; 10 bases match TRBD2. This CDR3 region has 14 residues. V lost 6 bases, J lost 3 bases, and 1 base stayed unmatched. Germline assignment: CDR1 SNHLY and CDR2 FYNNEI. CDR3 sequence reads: CASSGTSDTGELFF. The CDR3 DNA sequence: TGTGCCAGCAGCGGGACTAGCGACACCGGGGAGCTGTTTTTT.

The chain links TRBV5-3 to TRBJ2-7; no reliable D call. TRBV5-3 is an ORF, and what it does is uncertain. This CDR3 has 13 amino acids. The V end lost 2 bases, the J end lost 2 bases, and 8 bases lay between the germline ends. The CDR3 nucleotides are TGTGCCAGAAGCTTCCTCGACCCCTACGAGCAGTACTTC. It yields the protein CARSFLDPYEQYF.

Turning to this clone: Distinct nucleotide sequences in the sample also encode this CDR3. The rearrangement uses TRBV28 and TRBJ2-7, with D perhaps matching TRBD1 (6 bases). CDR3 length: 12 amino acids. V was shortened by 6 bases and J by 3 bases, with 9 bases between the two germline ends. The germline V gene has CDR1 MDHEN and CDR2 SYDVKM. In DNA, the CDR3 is TGTGCCAGCAGCCTCAGGGGCTACGAGCAGTACTTC. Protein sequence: CASSLRGYEQYF.